This T cell receptor (beta chain) was identified in a study of cytomegalovirus exposure and HLA in healthy donors. Study-wide results and caveats: Later work showed greater clonal expansion in HLA-associated TCR beta chains than in equally common others.

Primers for the PCR totalled 60 Vbeta and 13 Jbeta. Original analysis: Unique TCR beta chains totaled 65 million to 95 million in a later count, with 8.5 million to 12 million of them shared. Profiling relied on immunoSEQ multiplex PCR, and the TCRdb table lists in-frame clones only, not all of them. V and J calls and clone size come straight from that table; D and trimming were deduced from the DNA. The repertoire holds around 160,000 clones, with roughly 65% as singletons. As to this clone: Antigen specificity is unknown.

The sample was PBMCs. This sequence originates from a woman aged 18-29 years in good health and CMV-seropositive.

In DNA, the CDR3 is TGTGCCAGTAGTTGCTCCTGTACAGATGGGACAGATACGCAGTATTTT. This translates into CASSCSCTDGTDTQYF. This chain joins TRBV19 and TRBJ2-3; D ambiguous. The CDR3 runs 16 residues. V lost 5 bases and J lost 3, with 18 bases in between. Germline CDR1 LNHDA, CDR2 SQIVND (reference sequence).